Presented here are 13 T cell receptor beta chains from one specimen sequenced in a study of blood T cell repertoires in COVID-19. Clones were sequenced by immunoSEQ multiplex PCR, and TCRdb holds only the in-frame ones, with some missing. The sample contains around 390,000 clones, about 83% of which appear only once. The specimen sequenced was PBMCs or T cells enriched from blood (not recorded which). Receptors were obtained from a woman aged 45-60 years who had recovered from COVID-19.

V is TRBV2 and J is TRBJ2-1, with 7 bases lining up with TRBD1. CDR1 SNHLY and CDR2 FYNNEI come from the germline V gene. V lost 8 bases and J lost 7; bases outside the gene matches: 11. CDR3 length: 14 residues. CDR3: CASSPETGFNEQFF. As DNA, the CDR3 is TGTGCCAGCTCGCCCGAGACAGGGTTTAATGAGCAGTTCTTC.

This chain uses TRBV6-4 with TRBJ2-3; 10 positions agree with TRBD1. The CDR3 length is 19 residues. Trimming cost V 0 bases and J 7 bases; bases outside gene matches: 16. Germline CDR1 is MRHNA and CDR2 is SNTAGT. The CDR3 spells CASSDSPAPGTGEGNTQYF. The CDR3, as DNA: TGTGCCAGCAGTGACTCTCCCGCCCCCGGGACAGGGGAGGGGAATACGCAGTATTTT.

This clone was observed once. The gene calls are TRBV10-3 and TRBJ1-3; D not resolved. Germline loops: CDR1 ENHRY, CDR2 SYGVKD. V was pared by 6 bases and J by 0 bases, with 9 bases between. This CDR3 spans 14 amino acids. The CDR3 region is CAISQDSSGNTIYF. The DNA of the CDR3 is TGTGCCATCAGCCAGGATAGCTCTGGAAACACCATATATTTT.

As concerns this clone: Here the CDR3 omits its conserved ending phenylalanine or tryptophan, so a read error is the likely source. It is unclear where the CDR3 begins or ends on the DNA, so no DNA is shown, and the CDR3 is as TCRdb lists it. V and J are TRBV20-1 and TRBJ2-7; the table gives TRBD1 as D, unverified against the DNA. The CDR3 is 11 amino acids in total, end residues counted. Germline values: CDR1 DFQATT, CDR2 SNEGSKA (reference sequence). CDR3 amino acids: CSARIGDRVTI.

V usage is TRBV30 and J usage is TRBJ1-2; maybe TRBD1 (6 bases). V was clipped by 5 bases and J by 4 bases, with 17 bases between them. Germline V lookup: CDR1 GTSNPN, CDR2 SVGIG (reference sequence). The CDR3 runs 14 residues. The CDR3 reads CAWANSGVFYGYTF. CDR3 nucleotide sequence: TGTGCCTGGGCTAACTCAGGGGTTTTCTATGGCTACACCTTC.

The gene calls are TRBV15 and TRBJ2-5, with 11 bases aligning to TRBD2. The CDR3 totals 16 residues. Unmatched junction bases numbered 9, after V lost 8 bases and J lost 1 base. Germline-derived CDR1 and CDR2 are LNHNV and YYDKDF (reference sequence). CDR3 bases: TGTGCCACCGCTAGCGGGGGGCTTGGGGGCCAAGAGACCCAGTACTTC. This encodes CATASGGLGGQETQYF.

In this sample, this clone turned up once. The chain has TRBV28 and TRBJ1-6; the D is unclear. The CDR3 has 14 amino acids. V lost 4 bases and J lost 3, with 7 bases in between. Germline V gene sequence: CDR1 MDHEN, CDR2 SYDVKM. In DNA form, the CDR3 reads TGTGCCAGCAGTTGGGAGTACTATAATTCACCCCTCCACTTT. Protein product: CASSWEYYNSPLHF.

The V gene is TRBV18, the J gene TRBJ1-1, with D possibly TRBD1 on 5 matching bases. The CDR3 loop spans 17 amino acids. V shed 3 bases and J shed 1 base, with 18 bases lying between them. The germline gives CDR1 KGHSH, CDR2 LQKENI. The CDR3 spells CASSPAGLAGGNTEAFF. The DNA of the CDR3 is TGTGCCAGCTCACCTGCGGGGCTCGCCGGTGGGAACACTGAAGCTTTCTTT.

CDR3 sequence reads: CASSQGTGVDYGYTF. As DNA, the CDR3 is TGTGCCAGCAGCCAGGGGACAGGGGTAGACTATGGCTACACCTTC. The chain uses TRBV7-2 and TRBJ1-2; 10 bases are a match to TRBD1. From germline, CDR1 is SGHTA and CDR2 FQGNSA. V dropped 5 bases and J dropped 3; count of bases not matched to a gene: 6. CDR3 length equals 15 residues.

The CDR3: CSARTGGEGSQPQHF. In DNA form, the CDR3 reads TGCAGCGCCCGGACAGGGGGCGAGGGGAGTCAGCCCCAGCATTTT. V and J are TRBV29-1 and TRBJ1-5; 11 positions match TRBD1. The V gene's germline CDR1 is SQVTM and CDR2 ANQGSEA. V shed 7 bases, J shed 6 bases, and the junction held 11 bases outside the gene matches. The CDR3 loop spans 15 amino acids.

This clone was observed a single time. The chain employs TRBV4-2 and TRBJ2-5; 9 bases are a match to TRBD2. Germline loops: CDR1 LGHNA, CDR2 YNFKEQ. This CDR3 region has 15 residues. With 5 bases clipped from V and 4 bases from J, the junction kept 8 bases outside the gene matches. The CDR3 DNA sequence: TGTGCCAGCAGCAGTAGCGGGGGCATGGGAGAGACCCAGTACTTC. It encodes CASSSSGGMGETQYF.

V usage is TRBV7-3 and J usage is TRBJ2-2; 13 bases map to TRBD2. The CDR3 has 16 amino acids. V gave up 2 bases and J gave up 5 bases; unmatched junction bases: 2. CDR1 is SGHTA and CDR2 is FQGTGA in the germline V gene. CDR3 coding DNA: TGTGCCAGCAGCTTAGGACTAGCGGGAGCGACCGGGGAGCTGTTTTTT. Translation gives CASSLGLAGATGELFF.

The count of this clone is one. This chain links TRBV3-1 (or the pseudogene TRBV3-2) with TRBJ2-7; TRBD2 aligns across 12 bases. Looked up from germline, CDR1 is LGHDT and CDR2 is YNNKEL (reference sequence). The CDR3 is 15 amino acids. Trimming removed 1 base from V and 4 bases from J; junction bases left unmatched: 2. Written as DNA, the CDR3 is TGTGCCAGCAGCCAAGCTAGCGGGGGGGGGTACGAGCAGTACTTC. Amino acids: CASSQASGGGYEQYF.